The present T cell receptor (beta chain) was sequenced within a study of T cell changes during pregnancy in multiple sclerosis. Germline V lookup: CDR1 SGHNT, CDR2 YYREEE (reference sequence). There are 16 residues in the CDR3. Trimming took off 1 base at V and 6 bases at J, with 16 bases between the two ends. Profiling relied on immunoSEQ multiplex PCR, and the TCRdb table lists in-frame clones only, not all of them. The table has over 60,000 clones, around nine tenths seen once. The receptor was isolated from a female donor in good health, enrolled as a control in a pregnancy study. The input for sequencing was CD4+ T cells from peripheral blood mononuclear cells, taken in the third trimester of pregnancy. V gene TRBV5-4 combines with J gene TRBJ2-2, with TRBD2 as a possible D gene (6 bases). This CDR3 reads CASSLTGVGGPGELFF. Written as DNA, the CDR3 is TGTGCCAGCAGCTTGACGGGCGTAGGAGGGCCCGGGGAGCTGTTTTTT.